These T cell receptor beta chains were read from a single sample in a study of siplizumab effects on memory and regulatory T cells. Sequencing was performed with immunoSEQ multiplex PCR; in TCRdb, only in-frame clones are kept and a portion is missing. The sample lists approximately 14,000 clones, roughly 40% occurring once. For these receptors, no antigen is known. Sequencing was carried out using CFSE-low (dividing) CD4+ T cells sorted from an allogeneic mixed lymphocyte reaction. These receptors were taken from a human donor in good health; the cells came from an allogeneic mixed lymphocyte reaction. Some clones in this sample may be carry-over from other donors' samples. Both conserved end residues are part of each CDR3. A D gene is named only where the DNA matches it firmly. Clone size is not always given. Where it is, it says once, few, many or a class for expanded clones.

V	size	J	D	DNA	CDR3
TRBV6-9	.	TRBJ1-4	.	TGTGCCAGCAGTTACCGGCCAGGGAGTGAAAAACTGTTTTTT	CASSYRPGSEKLFF
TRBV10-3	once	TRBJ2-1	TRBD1	TGTGCCATCAGTGAGCCGGGACAGGGGGCGATGAATGAGCAGTTCTTC	CAISEPGQGAMNEQFF
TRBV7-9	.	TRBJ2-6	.	TGTGCCAGCACGCGGGCCAACGTCCTGACTTTC	CASTRANVLTF
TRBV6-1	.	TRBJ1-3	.	TGTGCCACTAGAGACCGGAGCTCTGGAAACACCATATATTTT	CATRDRSSGNTIYF
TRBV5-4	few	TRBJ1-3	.	TGTGCCAGCAGCCAAGGGGGGGACCCCTCTGGAAACACCATATATTTT	CASSQGGDPSGNTIYF
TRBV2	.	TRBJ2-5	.	TGTGCCAGCAGTCGAGACCTTCAAGAGACCCAGTACTTC	CASSRDLQETQYF
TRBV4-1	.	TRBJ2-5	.	TGCGCCAGCAGCCGTGCTGTGTGGGGGCAGGGGATGAGGGAGACCCAGTACTTC	CASSRAVWGQGMRETQYF
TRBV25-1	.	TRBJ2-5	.	TGTGCCAGCAGTGGGGTGGCGTTGGTACAAGAGACCCAGTACTTC	CASSGVALVQETQYF
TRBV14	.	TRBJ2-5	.	TGTGCCAGCAGCCATGAATACGCGGGAACCCAGTACTTC	CASSHEYAGTQYF
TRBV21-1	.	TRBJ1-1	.	.	CASSVAEGSTEAFF
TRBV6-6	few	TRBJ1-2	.	TGTGCCAGCAGAAAGGGGGGATGGGATGGCTACACCTTC	CASRKGGWDGYTF
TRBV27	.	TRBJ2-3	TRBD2	TGTGCCAGCAGTTTGTCCGGGACTAACCAACGGGGCACACGGGCAGATACGCAGTATTTT	CASSLSGTNQRGTRADTQYF
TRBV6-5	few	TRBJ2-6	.	TGTGCCAGCAGTTATGTGGGGGCTGGGGCCAACGTCCTGACTTTC	CASSYVGAGANVLTF
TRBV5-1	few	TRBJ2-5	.	TGTGCCAGCAGCCCAGCCGCCAGAGAGACCCAGTACTTC	CASSPAARETQYF
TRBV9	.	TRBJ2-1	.	TGTGCCAGCAGCTTCGCCGGGACTTACAATGAGCAGTTCTTC	CASSFAGTYNEQFF
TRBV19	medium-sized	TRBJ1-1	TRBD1	TGTGCCAGTAGTTCCGGACAGGGAAGGAACACTGAAGCTTTCTTT	CASSSGQGRNTEAFF
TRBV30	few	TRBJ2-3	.	TGTGCCTGGAATGAGCGGATCACAGATACGCAGTATTTT	CAWNERITDTQYF
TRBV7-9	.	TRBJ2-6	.	TGTGCCAGCAGCTCCTATGGCTCTGGGGCCAACGTCCTGACTTTC	CASSSYGSGANVLTF
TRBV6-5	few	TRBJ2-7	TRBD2	TGTGCCAGCAGTAGAGTGGGGGGGGGCTACGAGCAGTACTTC	CASSRVGGGYEQYF
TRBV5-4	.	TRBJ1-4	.	TGTGCCAGCAGCCCATTGAGAGGGGGGGCAACTAATGAAAAACTGTTTTTT	CASSPLRGGATNEKLFF
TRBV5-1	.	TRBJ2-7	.	TGCGCCAGCAGCTTGGGGGGCTTGGGCCCTGCCTACGAGCAGTACTTC	CASSLGGLGPAYEQYF
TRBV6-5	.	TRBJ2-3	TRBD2	TGTGCCAGCAGGGATTCAGGGCGGGGGACAGATACGCAGTATTTT	CASRDSGRGTDTQYF
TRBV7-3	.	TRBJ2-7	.	TGTGCCAGCACCCCGCGGGACAGATCCTACGAGCAGTACTTC	CASTPRDRSYEQYF